Listed below are T cell receptor beta chains from one sample, sequenced in a study of cytomegalovirus exposure and HLA in healthy donors. Clones were read by immunoSEQ multiplex PCR, and TCRdb kept only the in-frame ones, dropping some. Among 150,000 to 200,000 clones, 80% to 85% were seen once, and the ten largest hold about 2%. Sequenced sample: PBMCs. These receptors all come from a human donor in good health. Each CDR3 is given with its conserved first and last residue. The D gene is left open where the match is weak. Size is stated for part of the rows, as once, few or many counts, or as a class when the clone is expanded.

size,V,J,D,DNA,CDR3
.,TRBV7-2,TRBJ2-7,TRBD2,TGTGCCAGCAGCTTAGCGTCTCTAGCGGGGGTCTACGAGCAGTACTTC,CASSLASLAGVYEQYF
.,TRBV7-8,TRBJ2-1,TRBD1,TGTGCCAGCAGCTTAGCCCAGCGGGTATGGGACAGGGGAAACAATGAGCAGTTCTTC,CASSLAQRVWDRGNNEQFF
.,TRBV7-2,TRBJ2-5,TRBD1,TGTGCCAGCAGCTTATGGGCAGGGGGCGGGGAGACCCAGTACTTC,CASSLWAGGGETQYF
.,TRBV6-6,TRBJ2-2,TRBD1,TGTGCCAGCAGTTCCCGGGACAGAGATACCGGGGAGCTGTTTTTT,CASSSRDRDTGELFF
.,TRBV15,TRBJ2-7,.,TGTGCCACCAGCAGATACATGCCGGGACAAGGTGACAACGAGCAGTACTTC,CATSRYMPGQGDNEQYF
.,TRBV7-7,TRBJ2-5,TRBD2,TGTGCTAGCAGCTTAGTAGGTAGCGGGGTTGAGACCCAGTACTTC,CASSLVGSGVETQYF
.,TRBV25-1,TRBJ2-1,.,TGTGCCAGCAGTAACGGGGGAGGAAGGGGACAGCAGTTCTTC,CASSNGGGRGQQFF
.,TRBV2,TRBJ2-1,.,TGTGCCAGCCGTGAGGGGACACGAGAGCAGTTCTTC,CASREGTREQFF
once,TRBV5-8,TRBJ2-5,TRBD2,TGTGCCAGCAGCTTTAGCGGGGGTTATTTAGAGACCCAGTACTTC,CASSFSGGYLETQYF
.,TRBV19,TRBJ2-6,.,TGTGCCAGTAGTCCCCCCGGGGTCCGTAGCTCTGGGGCCAACGTCCTGACTTTC,CASSPPGVRSSGANVLTF
.,TRBV27,TRBJ2-7,.,TGTGCCAGCAGTTCTTCCGGACTACCTTACGAGCAGTACTTC,CASSSSGLPYEQYF
.,TRBV7-2,TRBJ2-1,TRBD2,TGTGCCAGCAGCACAGCGGGGGCCTCCCCGGGTGAGCAGTTCTTC,CASSTAGASPGEQFF